This T cell receptor beta chain was captured in a study of cytomegalovirus exposure and HLA in healthy donors. Study results and caveats: An Asian-associated ancestry cluster reportedly showed fewer N-insertions than the roughly 670-donor mean in a later analysis.

Use of 60 Vbeta and 13 Jbeta primers characterized the PCR. The protocol was immunoSEQ multiplex PCR, while the TCRdb copy is restricted to in-frame clones and leaves out a portion. The top ten hold around 6% of the sample, which has 160,000 or so clones, 65% to 90% seen once. Note on this clone: Antigen specificity is unknown.

V was cut by 3 bases and J by 0 bases, with 6 bases left in between. Germline CDR1 is SGHRS and CDR2 is YFSETQ. The CDR3 runs 13 residues. Sequencing used PBMCs. V and J are TRBV5-1 and TRBJ1-1, with a tentative D call TRBD1 (6 bases). The sequence was collected from a man aged 50 or older in good health and CMV-seropositive. The CDR3 DNA is TGCGCCAGCAGCTGGACAGTGAACACTGAAGCTTTCTTT. This gives the protein CASSWTVNTEAFF.